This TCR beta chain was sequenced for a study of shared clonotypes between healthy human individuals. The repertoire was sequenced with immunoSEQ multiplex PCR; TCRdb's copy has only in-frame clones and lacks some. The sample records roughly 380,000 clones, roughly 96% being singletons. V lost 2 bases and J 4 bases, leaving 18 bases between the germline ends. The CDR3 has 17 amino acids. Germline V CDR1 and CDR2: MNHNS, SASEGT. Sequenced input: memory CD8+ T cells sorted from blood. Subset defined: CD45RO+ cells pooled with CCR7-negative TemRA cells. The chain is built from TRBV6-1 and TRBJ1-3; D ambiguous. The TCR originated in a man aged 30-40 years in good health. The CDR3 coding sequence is TGTGCCAGCAGTGAACTAAATCGGGGAGCGCGCGGAAACACCATATATTTT. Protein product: CASSELNRGARGNTIYF.